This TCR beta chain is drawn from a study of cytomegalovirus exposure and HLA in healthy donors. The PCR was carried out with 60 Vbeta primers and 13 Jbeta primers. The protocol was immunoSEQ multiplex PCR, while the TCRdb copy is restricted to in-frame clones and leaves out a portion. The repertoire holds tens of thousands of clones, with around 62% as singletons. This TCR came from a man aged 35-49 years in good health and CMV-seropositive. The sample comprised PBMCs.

The CDR3 DNA follows: TGTGCCAGCCGAGGGCGGAGTGGTACCGGGGAGCTGTTTTTT. It translates to CASRGRSGTGELFF. The chain uses TRBV2 and TRBJ2-2; D is perhaps TRBD2 (5 bases). CDR3 length: 14 residues. Germline CDR1 is SNHLY and CDR2 is FYNNEI. V lost 8 bases and J lost 5, with 15 bases in between.